The source of this TCR beta chain is a study of blood T cell repertoires in COVID-19. Study summary: T cells, B-cell-depleted T cells, or PBMCs supplied cDNA or gDNA.

V was cut by 3 bases and J by 1 base, with 12 bases left in between. Germline V gene lookup returns CDR1 PRHDT and CDR2 FYEKMQ (reference sequence). CDR3 length: 15 amino acids. Original processing notes: How many nucleated cells were present was estimated from reference gene primer amplification. Assay used: immunoSEQ multiplex PCR; TCRdb lists only in-frame clones, some missing. The V and J calls and clone size were taken over from that table, and D and trimming were inferred from the DNA. The sample includes 130,000 to 150,000 clones, about three quarters of them seen just once. This TCR derives from a woman aged 60 to 75 with acute or convalescent COVID-19. Sequenced material: peripheral blood. The chain recombines TRBV13 with TRBJ1-1; D is uncertain. CDR3 DNA: TGTGCCAGCAGCTTGGTGAGGGCAGCGAACACTGAAGCTTTCTTT. The encoded protein is CASSLVRAANTEAFF.